The present entry profiles one T cell receptor beta chain with its context. Data came from immunoSEQ multiplex PCR; TCRdb stores just in-frame clones and leaves some out. The sample carries roughly 480,000 clones, around 80% recorded once. The data were taken from a study of shared clonotypes between healthy human individuals. Trimming pared 4 bases from V and 6 bases from J, leaving 16 bases between. The CDR3 sequence is 15 residues long. The germline V gene encodes CDR1 SNHLY and CDR2 FYNNEI. The clonotype comes from a woman aged 40 to 50 in good health. Some clones in this sample may be carry-over from other donors' samples. This chain links TRBV2 with TRBJ1-5; a possible D gene is TRBD1 (5 bases). The specimen sequenced was PBMCs. CDR3 loop: CASSVTRGRGQPQHF. In DNA, the CDR3 is TGTGCCAGCAGTGTAACCCGGGGAAGGGGTCAGCCCCAGCATTTT.